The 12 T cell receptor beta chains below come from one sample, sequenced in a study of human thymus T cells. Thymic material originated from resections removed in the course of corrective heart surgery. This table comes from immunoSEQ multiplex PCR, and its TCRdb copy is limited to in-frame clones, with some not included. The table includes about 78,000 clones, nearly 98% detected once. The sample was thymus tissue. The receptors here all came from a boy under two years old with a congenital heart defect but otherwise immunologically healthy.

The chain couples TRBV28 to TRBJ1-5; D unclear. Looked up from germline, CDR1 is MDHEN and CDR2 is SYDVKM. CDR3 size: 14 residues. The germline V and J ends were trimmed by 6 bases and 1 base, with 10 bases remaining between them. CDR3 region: CASSKGVSNQPQHF. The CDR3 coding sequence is TGTGCCAGCAGCAAGGGAGTCAGCAATCAGCCCCAGCATTTT.

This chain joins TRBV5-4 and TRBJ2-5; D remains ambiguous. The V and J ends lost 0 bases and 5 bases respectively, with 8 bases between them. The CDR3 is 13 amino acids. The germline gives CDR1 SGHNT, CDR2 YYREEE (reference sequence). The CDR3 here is CASSLGRLETQYF. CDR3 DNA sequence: TGTGCCAGCAGCTTGGGGCGGTTGGAGACCCAGTACTTC.

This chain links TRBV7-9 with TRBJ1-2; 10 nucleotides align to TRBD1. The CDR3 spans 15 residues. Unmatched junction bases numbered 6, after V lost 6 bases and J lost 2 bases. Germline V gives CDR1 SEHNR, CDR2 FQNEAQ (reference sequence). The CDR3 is CASSADRGRNYGYTF. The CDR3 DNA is TGTGCCAGCAGTGCAGACAGGGGGCGCAACTATGGCTACACCTTC.

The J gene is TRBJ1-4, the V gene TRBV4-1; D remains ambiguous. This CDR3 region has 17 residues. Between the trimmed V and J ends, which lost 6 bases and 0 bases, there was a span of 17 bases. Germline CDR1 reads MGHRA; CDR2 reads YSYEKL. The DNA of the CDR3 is TGCGCCAGCAGTCACCCTGGAGAGCGCCCAACTAATGAAAAACTGTTTTTT. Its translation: CASSHPGERPTNEKLFF.

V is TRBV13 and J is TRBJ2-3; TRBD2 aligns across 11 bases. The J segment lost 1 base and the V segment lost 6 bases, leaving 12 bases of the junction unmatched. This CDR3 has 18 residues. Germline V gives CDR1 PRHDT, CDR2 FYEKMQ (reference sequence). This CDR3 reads CASSLWLAGGPGTDTQYF. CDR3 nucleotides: TGTGCCAGCAGTCTTTGGCTAGCGGGAGGACCCGGCACAGATACGCAGTATTTT.

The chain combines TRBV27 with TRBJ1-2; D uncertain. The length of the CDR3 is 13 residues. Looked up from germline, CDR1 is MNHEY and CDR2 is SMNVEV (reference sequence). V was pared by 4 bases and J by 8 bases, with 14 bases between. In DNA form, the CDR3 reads TGTGCCAGCAGTTCCGGAAGTCCCCGAGGCTACACCTTC. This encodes CASSSGSPRGYTF.

CDR3 DNA: TGCGCCAGCAGCCCAAAGCGGGGCGGAGAGACCCAGTACTTC. Translation gives CASSPKRGGETQYF. The genes are TRBV5-1 and TRBJ2-5, with 7 bases identical to TRBD2. The V gene end was trimmed by 4 bases and the J gene end by 4 bases; junction bases not matched to a gene: 7. Germline values: CDR1 SGHRS, CDR2 YFSETQ. The CDR3 has 14 amino acids.

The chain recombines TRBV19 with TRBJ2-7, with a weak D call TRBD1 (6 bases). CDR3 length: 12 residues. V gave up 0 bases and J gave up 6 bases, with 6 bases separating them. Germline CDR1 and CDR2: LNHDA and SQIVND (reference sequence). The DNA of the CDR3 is TGTGCCAGTAGTATAGACAGGGGCGAGCAGTACTTC. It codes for CASSIDRGEQYF.

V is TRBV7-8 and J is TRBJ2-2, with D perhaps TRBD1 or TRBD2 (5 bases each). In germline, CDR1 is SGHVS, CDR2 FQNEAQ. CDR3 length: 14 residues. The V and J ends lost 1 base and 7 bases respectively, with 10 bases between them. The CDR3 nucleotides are TGTGCCAGCAGCTTAGGGGGGTTCAACGGGGAGCTGTTTTTT. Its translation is CASSLGGFNGELFF. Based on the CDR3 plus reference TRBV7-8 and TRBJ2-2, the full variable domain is GAGVSQSPRYKVAKRGQDVALRCDPISGHVSLFWYQQALGQGPEFLTYFQNEAQLDKSGLPSDRFFAERPEGSVSTLKIQRTQQEDSAVYLCASSLGGFNGELFFGEGSRLTVL.

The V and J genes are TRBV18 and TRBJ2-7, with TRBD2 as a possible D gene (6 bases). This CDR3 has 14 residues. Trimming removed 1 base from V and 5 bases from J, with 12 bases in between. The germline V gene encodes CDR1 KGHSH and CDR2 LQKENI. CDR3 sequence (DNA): TGTGCCAGCTCACCACGGGGGGAGAAAGACGAGCAGTACTTC. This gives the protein CASSPRGEKDEQYF.

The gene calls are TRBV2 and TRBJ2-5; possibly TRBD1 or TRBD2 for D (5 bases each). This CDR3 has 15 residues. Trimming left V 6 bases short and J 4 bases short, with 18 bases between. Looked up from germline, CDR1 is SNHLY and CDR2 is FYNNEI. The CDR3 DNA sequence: TGTGCCAGCAGCGGGGCCGGTTCGGGGAGAGAGACCCAGTACTTC. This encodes CASSGAGSGRETQYF.

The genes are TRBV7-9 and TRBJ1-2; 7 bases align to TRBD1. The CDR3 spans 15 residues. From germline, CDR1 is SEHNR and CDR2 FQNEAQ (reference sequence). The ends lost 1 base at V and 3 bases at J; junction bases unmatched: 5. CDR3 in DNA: TGTGCCAGCAGCTTAGGGGACAGCCGTTACTATGGCTACACCTTC. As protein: CASSLGDSRYYGYTF.